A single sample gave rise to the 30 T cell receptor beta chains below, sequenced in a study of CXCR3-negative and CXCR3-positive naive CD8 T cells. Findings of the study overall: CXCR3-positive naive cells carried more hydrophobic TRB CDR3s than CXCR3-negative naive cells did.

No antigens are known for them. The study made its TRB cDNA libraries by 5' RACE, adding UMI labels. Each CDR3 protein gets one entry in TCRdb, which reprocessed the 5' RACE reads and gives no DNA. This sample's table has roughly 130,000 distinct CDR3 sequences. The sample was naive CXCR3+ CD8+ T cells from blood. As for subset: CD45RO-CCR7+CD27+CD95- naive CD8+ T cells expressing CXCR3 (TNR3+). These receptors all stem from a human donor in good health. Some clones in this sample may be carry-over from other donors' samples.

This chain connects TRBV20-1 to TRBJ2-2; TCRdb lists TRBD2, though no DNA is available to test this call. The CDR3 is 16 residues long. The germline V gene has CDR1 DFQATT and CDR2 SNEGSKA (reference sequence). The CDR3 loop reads CSAMGRRSGTTGELFF.

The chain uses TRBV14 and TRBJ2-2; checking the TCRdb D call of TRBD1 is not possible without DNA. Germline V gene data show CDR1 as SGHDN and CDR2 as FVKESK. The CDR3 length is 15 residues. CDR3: CASSQLGAVTGELFF.

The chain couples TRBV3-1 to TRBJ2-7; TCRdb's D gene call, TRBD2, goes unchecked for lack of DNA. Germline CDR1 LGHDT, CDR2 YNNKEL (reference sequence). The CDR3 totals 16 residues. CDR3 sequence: CASSQLAGESAYEQYF.

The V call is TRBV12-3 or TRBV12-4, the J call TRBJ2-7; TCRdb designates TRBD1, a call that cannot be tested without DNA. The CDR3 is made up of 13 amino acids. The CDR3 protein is CASRRGGGYEQYF.

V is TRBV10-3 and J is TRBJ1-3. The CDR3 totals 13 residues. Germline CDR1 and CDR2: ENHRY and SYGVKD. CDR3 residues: CAISDSGRNTIYF.

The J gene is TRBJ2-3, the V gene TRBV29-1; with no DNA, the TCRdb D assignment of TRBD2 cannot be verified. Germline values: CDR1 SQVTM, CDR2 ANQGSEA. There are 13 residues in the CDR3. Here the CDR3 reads CSVETEGSDTQYF.

CDR3 sequence: CASSPVGDEQYF. The gene calls are TRBV3-1 and TRBJ2-7. The CDR3 is 12 residues long. CDR1 and CDR2 from the germline V gene are LGHDT and YNNKEL (reference sequence).

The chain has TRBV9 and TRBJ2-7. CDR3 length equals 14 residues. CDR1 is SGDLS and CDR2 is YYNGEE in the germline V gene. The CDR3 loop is CASSVGGHGYEQYF. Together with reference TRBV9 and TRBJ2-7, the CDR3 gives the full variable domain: DSGVTQTPKHLITATGQRVTLRCSPRSGDLSVYWYQQSLDQGLQFLIQYYNGEERAKGNILERFSAQQFPDLHSELNLSSLELGDSALYFCASSVGGHGYEQYFGPGTRLTVT.

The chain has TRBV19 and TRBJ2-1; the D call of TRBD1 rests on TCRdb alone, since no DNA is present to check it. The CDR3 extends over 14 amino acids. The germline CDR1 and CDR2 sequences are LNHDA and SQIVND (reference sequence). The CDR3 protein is CASTDRDTYNEQFF.

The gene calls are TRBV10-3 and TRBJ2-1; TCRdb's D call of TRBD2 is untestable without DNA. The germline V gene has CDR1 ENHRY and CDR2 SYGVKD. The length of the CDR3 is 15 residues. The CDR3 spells CAISDEASGSSEQFF.

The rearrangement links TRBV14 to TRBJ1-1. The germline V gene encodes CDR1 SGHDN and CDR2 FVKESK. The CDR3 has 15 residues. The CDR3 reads CASSQDLAGSTEAFF.

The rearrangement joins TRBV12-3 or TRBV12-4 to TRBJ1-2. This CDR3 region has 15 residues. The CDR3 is CASTSPHDEVGGYTF.

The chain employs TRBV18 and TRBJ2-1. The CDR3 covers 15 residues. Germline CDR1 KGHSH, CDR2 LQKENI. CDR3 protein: CASSPPEGYYNEQFF.

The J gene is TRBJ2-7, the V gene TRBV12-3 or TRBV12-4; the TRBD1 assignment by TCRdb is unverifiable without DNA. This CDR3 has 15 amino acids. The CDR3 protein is CASSLWSGHQGEQYF.

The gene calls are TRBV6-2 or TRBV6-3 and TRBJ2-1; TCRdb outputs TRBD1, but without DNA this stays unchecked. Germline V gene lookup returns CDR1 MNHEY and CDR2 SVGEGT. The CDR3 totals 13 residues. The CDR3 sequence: CASNPGPYNEQFF.

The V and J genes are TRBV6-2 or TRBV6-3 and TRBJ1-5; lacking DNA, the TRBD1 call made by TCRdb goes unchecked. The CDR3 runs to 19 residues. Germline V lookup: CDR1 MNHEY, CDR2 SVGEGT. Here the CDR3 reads CASSYNVRDSSYSNQPQHF.

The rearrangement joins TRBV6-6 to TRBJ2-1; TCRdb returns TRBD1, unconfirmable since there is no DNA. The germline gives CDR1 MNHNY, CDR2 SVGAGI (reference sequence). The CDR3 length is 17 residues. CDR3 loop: CASSYSGRLDSYNEQFF.

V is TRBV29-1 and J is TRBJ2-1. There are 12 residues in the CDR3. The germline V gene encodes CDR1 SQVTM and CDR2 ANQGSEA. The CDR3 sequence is CSVEGDYNEQFF.

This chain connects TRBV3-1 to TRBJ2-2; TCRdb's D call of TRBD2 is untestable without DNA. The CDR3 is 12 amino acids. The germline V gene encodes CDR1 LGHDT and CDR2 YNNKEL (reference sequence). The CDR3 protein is CASSSHTGELFF.

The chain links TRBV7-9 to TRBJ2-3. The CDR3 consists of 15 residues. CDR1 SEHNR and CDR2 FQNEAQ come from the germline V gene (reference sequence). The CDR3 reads CASSLAIALTDTQYF.

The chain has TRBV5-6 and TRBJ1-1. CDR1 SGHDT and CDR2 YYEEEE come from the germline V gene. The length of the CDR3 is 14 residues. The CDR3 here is CASNLLMLNTEAFF.

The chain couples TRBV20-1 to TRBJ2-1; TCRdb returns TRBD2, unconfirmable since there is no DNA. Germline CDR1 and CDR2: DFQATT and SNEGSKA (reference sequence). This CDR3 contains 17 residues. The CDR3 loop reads CSAGGPPKRELYNEQFF.

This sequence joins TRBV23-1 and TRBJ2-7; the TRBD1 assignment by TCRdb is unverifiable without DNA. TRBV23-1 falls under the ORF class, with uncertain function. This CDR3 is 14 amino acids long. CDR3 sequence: CASSLGQVGNEQYF.

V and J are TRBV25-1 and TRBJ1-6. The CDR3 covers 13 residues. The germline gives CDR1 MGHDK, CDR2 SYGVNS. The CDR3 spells CASSEYIHSPLHF. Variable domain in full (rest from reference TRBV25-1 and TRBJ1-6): EADIYQTPRYLVIGTGKKITLECSQTMGHDKMYWYQQDPGMELHLIHYSYGVNSTEKGDLSSESTVSRIRTEHFPLTLESARPSHTSQYLCASSEYIHSPLHFGNGTRLTVT.

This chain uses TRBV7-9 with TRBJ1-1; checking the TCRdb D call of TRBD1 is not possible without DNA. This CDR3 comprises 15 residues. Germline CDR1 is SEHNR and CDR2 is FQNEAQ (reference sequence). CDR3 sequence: CASSNGQFMNTEAFF.

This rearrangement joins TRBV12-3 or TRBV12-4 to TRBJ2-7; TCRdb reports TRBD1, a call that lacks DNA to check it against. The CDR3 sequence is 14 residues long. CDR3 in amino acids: CASSPGQGEAEQYF.

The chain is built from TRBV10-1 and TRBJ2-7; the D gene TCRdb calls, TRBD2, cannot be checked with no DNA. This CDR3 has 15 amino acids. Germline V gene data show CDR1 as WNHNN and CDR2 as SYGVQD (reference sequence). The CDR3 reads CASSEQRDLTYEQYF.

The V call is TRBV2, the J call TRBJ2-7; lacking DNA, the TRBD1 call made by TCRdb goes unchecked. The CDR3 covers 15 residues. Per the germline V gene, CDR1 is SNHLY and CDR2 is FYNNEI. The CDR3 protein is CASSEADRLDYEQYF.

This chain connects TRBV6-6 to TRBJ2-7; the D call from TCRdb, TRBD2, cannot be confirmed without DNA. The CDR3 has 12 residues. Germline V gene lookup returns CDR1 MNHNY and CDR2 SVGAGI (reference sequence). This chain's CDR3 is CASSSGLAEQYF.

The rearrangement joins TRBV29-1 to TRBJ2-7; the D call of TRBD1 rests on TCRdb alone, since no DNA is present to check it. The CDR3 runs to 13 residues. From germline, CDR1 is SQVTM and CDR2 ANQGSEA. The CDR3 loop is CSTLDRHSYEQYF.